What follows describes a single TCR beta chain. This CDR3 is 12 amino acids long. Germline values: CDR1 SNHLY, CDR2 FYNNEI. V was pared by 8 bases and J by 6 bases, with 10 bases between. These data come from a study of blood T cell repertoires in COVID-19. About the research overall: Samples taken during acute and convalescent COVID-19 were collected in the United States, Italy and Spain. T cells, B-cell-depleted T cells, or PBMCs supplied cDNA or gDNA.

Study processing details: Amplifying reference gene primers gave estimates of nucleated cell counts. Assay used: immunoSEQ multiplex PCR; TCRdb lists only in-frame clones, some missing. V, J and clone size are those of that table, while D and trimming were read from the DNA. The data show about 220,000 clones, around 83% seen once. Sequences were obtained from peripheral blood. This chain connects TRBV2 to TRBJ2-2; TRBD1 is a possible D gene (5 bases). This TCR was sampled from a man aged 50 to 60 who had recovered from COVID-19. CDR3 loop: CASRGHSGELFF. DNA of the CDR3: TGTGCCAGCCGCGGACATTCCGGGGAGCTGTTTTTT.